Presented here are 27 T cell receptor beta chains from one specimen sequenced in a study of T cell repertoires in cytomegalovirus infection. These receptors have no identified antigens. MiXCR, run by TCRdb on the reads, gives a single entry per CDR3 protein. The sample consists of 450,000 to 650,000 distinct CDR3 sequences, 35% to 50% of them appearing once. Specimen: cultured PBMCs, collected from culture after CMV antigen stimulation. These receptors originate from a human donor in good health (CMV status not recorded). Some clones in this sample may be carry-over from other donors' samples.

This clonotype was found a few times. This chain joins TRBV4-2 and TRBJ1-1; D gene uncertain. In germline, CDR1 is LGHNA, CDR2 YNFKEQ. Trimming pared 1 base from V and 1 base from J, leaving 7 bases between. There are 14 residues in the CDR3. The CDR3 coding sequence is TGTGCCAGCAGCCAAGGACGGGGGAACACTGAAGCTTTCTTT. Protein: CASSQGRGNTEAFF.

The chain carries TRBV4-1 and TRBJ2-7; TRBD2 matches at 7 bases. The CDR3 is made up of 17 amino acids. Per germline, CDR1 MGHRA and CDR2 YSYEKL. After removal of 4 bases from V and 4 bases from J, the junction contained 16 bases not matched to a gene. The CDR3 nucleotides are TGCGCCAGCAGCCTCACGAGCCAGGCGGGAGCAGGGTACGAGCAGTACTTC. It encodes CASSLTSQAGAGYEQYF.

This chain uses TRBV7-2 with TRBJ2-7; 8 bases align to TRBD1. The length of the CDR3 is 14 residues. Germline CDR1 SGHTA, CDR2 FQGNSA. V was pared by 5 bases and J by 2 bases, with 5 bases of the junction left unmatched. This chain's CDR3 is CASSPRGPTYEQYF. The CDR3 DNA is TGTGCCAGCAGCCCCAGGGGGCCCACCTACGAGCAGTACTTC.

A few counts support this clonotype. The chain uses TRBV7-8 and TRBJ1-2, with TRBD1 as a possible D gene (5 bases). Germline assignment: CDR1 SGHVS and CDR2 FQNEAQ. V was cut by 1 base and J by 7 bases, with 16 bases left in between. The CDR3 loop spans 15 amino acids. Written as DNA, the CDR3 is TGTGCCAGCAGCTTAGTGGGGGGGATAATAGGTGGCTACACCTTC. Translation: CASSLVGGIIGGYTF.

This clonotype was picked up many times. The rearrangement links TRBV7-2 to TRBJ1-6; D perhaps matches TRBD1 (6 bases). The CDR3 is made up of 15 amino acids. Germline assignment: CDR1 SGHTA and CDR2 FQGNSA. The ends were cut back, 5 bases at V and 9 bases at J, with 17 bases in the middle. This CDR3 reads CASSLFRGPSSPLHF. For the CDR3, the DNA is TGTGCCAGCAGCCTGTTCAGGGGTCCAAGTTCACCCCTCCACTTT.

In regard to this clonotype: An end of the junction differs from the germline gene, which may be a read error. J is TRBJ2-4 and V is TRBV7-2; maybe TRBD2 (6 bases). The CDR3 has 17 amino acids. The germline CDR1 and CDR2 sequences are SGHTA and FQGNSA. DNA for the CDR3: TGTGCCAGCAGCTTATGGCTGGGGGGTCTTGCCAAAAACAGTCAGTACTTC. The encoded protein is CASSLWLGGLAKNSQYF.

V usage is TRBV4-1 and J usage is TRBJ2-5; D not certain. Germline CDR1 reads MGHRA; CDR2 reads YSYEKL. This CDR3 region has 15 residues. V was trimmed by 0 bases and J by 3 bases, leaving 11 bases between them. The CDR3 DNA reads as TGCGCCAGCAGCCAAGAGGGCAGGCCCAAAGAGACCCAGTACTTC. Translation gives CASSQEGRPKETQYF.

In this sample, this clonotype turned up a few times. The chain uses TRBV20-1 and TRBJ2-3, with TRBD2 matching 9 bases. Per germline, CDR1 DFQATT and CDR2 SNEGSKA (reference sequence). V dropped 6 bases and J dropped 4; count of bases not matched to a gene: 5. The CDR3 sequence is 13 residues long. The CDR3 region is CSAPKREADTQYF. DNA of the CDR3: TGCAGTGCCCCGAAGCGGGAGGCAGATACGCAGTATTTT.

The CDR3 loop reads CAISEWSGGAAGELFF. The CDR3 DNA reads as TGTGCCATCAGTGAGTGGAGCGGGGGAGCGGCCGGGGAGCTGTTTTTT. The chain couples TRBV10-3 to TRBJ2-2; 8 nucleotides align to TRBD2. V lost 1 base and J lost 6; bases outside the gene matches: 7. This CDR3 has 16 amino acids. CDR1 ENHRY and CDR2 SYGVKD come from the germline V gene.

The rearrangement uses TRBV11-2 and TRBJ2-1; maybe TRBD2 (6 bases). The CDR3 runs 16 residues. V was cut by 0 bases and J by 4 bases, with 13 bases left in between. Germline V gene sequence: CDR1 SGHAT, CDR2 FQNNGV. CDR3 DNA sequence: TGTGCCAGCAGCTTAGACTCAGAGCGGGTTTACAATGAGCAGTTCTTC. Amino acid sequence: CASSLDSERVYNEQFF.

The chain employs TRBV7-6 and TRBJ2-2; D assignment may be TRBD1 or TRBD2 (6 bases each). Germline values: CDR1 SGHVS, CDR2 FNYEAQ. V was shortened by 4 bases and J by 4 bases, with 16 bases between the two germline ends. The CDR3 has 16 residues. The CDR3 nucleotides read TGTGCCAGCAGCTATATTGGGGGGCATAGCACCGGGGAGCTGTTTTTT. The encoded protein is CASSYIGGHSTGELFF. Full variable domain (remainder filled in from reference TRBV7-6 and TRBJ2-2): GAGVSQSPRYKVTKRGQDVALRCDPISGHVSLYWYRQALGQGPEFLTYFNYEAQQDKSGLPNDRFSAERPEGSISTLTIQRTEQRDSAMYRCASSYIGGHSTGELFFGEGSRLTVL.

The chain couples TRBV20-1 to TRBJ2-7, with 8 bases fitting TRBD2. V was pared by 3 bases and J by 1 base, with 8 bases of the junction left unmatched. The CDR3 totals 15 residues. Germline lookup yields CDR1 DFQATT and CDR2 SNEGSKA (reference sequence). CDR3 loop: CSARRGELISYEQYF. DNA of the CDR3: TGCAGTGCTAGGCGGGGGGAACTAATATCCTACGAGCAGTACTTC.

This clonotype was recorded many times. The CDR3: CASSPRVAGNSYEQYF. The CDR3 DNA reads TGTGCCAGCAGCCCCCGGGTAGCGGGCAACTCCTACGAGCAGTACTTC. The V call is TRBV7-6, the J call TRBJ2-7; 7 nucleotides agree with TRBD2. Germline CDR1 reads SGHVS; CDR2 reads FNYEAQ. This CDR3 is 16 amino acids long. V was clipped by 5 bases and J by 0 bases; unmatched bases: 10.

The gene calls are TRBV6-2 or TRBV6-3 and TRBJ2-3; D not resolved. CDR3 length: 14 residues. Trimming removed 0 bases at V and 4 bases at J, with 8 bases between. Per germline, CDR1 MNHEY and CDR2 SVGEGT. The DNA for the CDR3 is TGTGCCAGCAGTTACTCGACCTTAGCAGATACGCAGTATTTT. It is translated as CASSYSTLADTQYF.

This clonotype occurred a few times. V gene TRBV6-1 combines with J gene TRBJ1-1, with D perhaps TRBD1 (5 bases). The CDR3 spans 17 residues. The V and J ends lost 6 bases and 3 bases respectively, with 23 bases between them. In germline, CDR1 is MNHNS, CDR2 SASEGT. DNA for the CDR3: TGTGCCAGCAGCCACACACCCCCCTCGAGGGGTGACACTGAAGCTTTCTTT. Translation gives CASSHTPPSRGDTEAFF.

The V and J genes are TRBV19 and TRBJ1-2; D is ambiguous. Deletions cut 7 bases from V and 0 bases from J, with 18 bases between. The CDR3 loop spans 16 amino acids. Germline lookup yields CDR1 LNHDA and CDR2 SQIVND (reference sequence). The CDR3 reads CASTKAPRTSNYGYTF. CDR3 in DNA: TGTGCCAGTACCAAAGCCCCCCGGACTTCTAACTATGGCTACACCTTC. The entire variable domain, with the rest obtained from reference TRBV19 and TRBJ1-2, is as follows: DGGITQSPKYLFRKEGQNVTLSCEQNLNHDAMYWYRQDPGQGLRLIYYSQIVNDFQKGDIAEGYSVSREKKESFPLTVTSAQKNPTAFYLCASTKAPRTSNYGYTFGSGTRLTVV.

This clonotype was seen only a few times. The genes are TRBV28 and TRBJ2-7; D may be TRBD2 (7 bases). This CDR3 has 18 amino acids. Germline assignment: CDR1 MDHEN and CDR2 SYDVKM. Trimming pared 4 bases from V and 2 bases from J, leaving 24 bases between. The CDR3, as DNA: TGTGCCAGCAGTTCTCCCCGGGGGGCAGGGAACAGGGCCTACGAGCAGTACTTC. It translates to CASSSPRGAGNRAYEQYF.

The table lists this clonotype with a few counts. The V and J genes are TRBV7-2 and TRBJ2-1; 11 bases are shared with TRBD1. The CDR3 is 17 residues long. Germline-derived CDR1 and CDR2 are SGHTA and FQGNSA. V was clipped by 2 bases and J by 4 bases; unmatched bases: 7. The DNA for the CDR3 is TGTGCCAGCAGCTTAAGGACAGGGGGCCCTTTTTACAATGAGCAGTTCTTC. It is translated as CASSLRTGGPFYNEQFF.

Turning to this clonotype: No conserved phenylalanine or tryptophan is present at the end of the CDR3, so a read error is the likely explanation. The chain carries TRBV7-9 and TRBJ1-1; possible D gene TRBD1, 6 bases. Per germline, CDR1 SEHNR and CDR2 FQNEAQ (reference sequence). The CDR3 is 13 residues long. Deletions cut 11 bases from V and 2 bases from J, with 15 bases between. CDR3 in DNA: TGTGCCCACGATGCCAGGGGTAACACTGAAGCTTTCTGT. Its protein is CAHDARGNTEAFC.

The genes are TRBV7-9 and TRBJ2-1; D perhaps matches TRBD1 (5 bases). Trimming pared 2 bases from V and 10 bases from J, leaving 15 bases between. The CDR3 extends over 14 amino acids. The germline V gene has CDR1 SEHNR and CDR2 FQNEAQ (reference sequence). The CDR3 protein is CASSLRRGDREQFF. The CDR3 DNA reads as TGTGCCAGCAGCTTAAGAAGGGGCGATCGGGAGCAGTTCTTC.

The V gene is TRBV27, the J gene TRBJ2-7, with TRBD2 as a possible D gene (5 bases). The CDR3 is 14 amino acids. Germline lookup yields CDR1 MNHEY and CDR2 SMNVEV (reference sequence). Trimming took off 6 bases at V and 2 bases at J, with 14 bases between the two ends. CDR3 protein: CASSREYAAYEQYF. The DNA of the CDR3 is TGTGCCAGCAGCCGGGAATATGCGGCCTACGAGCAGTACTTC.

This clonotype showed up just once. The J gene is TRBJ1-1, the V gene TRBV4-3; D perhaps matches TRBD1 (5 bases). The CDR3 totals 16 residues. Germline V gene lookup returns CDR1 LGHNA and CDR2 YSLEER. V lost 3 bases and J lost 1, with 15 bases in between. CDR3 amino acids: CASSHQGPGPNTEAFF. CDR3 in DNA: TGCGCCAGCAGCCACCAAGGGCCGGGGCCGAACACTGAAGCTTTCTTT.

V gene TRBV2 combines with J gene TRBJ1-2; possibly TRBD1 for D (5 bases). This CDR3 is built from 16 residues. The V gene lost 7 bases and the J gene lost 2 bases, with 20 bases spanning the gap. Germline V gene sequence: CDR1 SNHLY, CDR2 FYNNEI. The CDR3 region has the DNA TGTGCCAGCACCCCAGGGTGGGAGGGACCCAACTATGGCTACACCTTC. As protein: CASTPGWEGPNYGYTF.

Only one count was recorded for this clonotype. The genes are TRBV4-2 and TRBJ2-5; 7 positions agree with TRBD2. This CDR3 has 19 residues. Germline V gene data show CDR1 as LGHNA and CDR2 as YNFKEQ. V shed 0 bases and J 2 bases; nucleotides not matched to a gene: 15. The CDR3 protein is CASSQDLASGKMRQETQYF. The CDR3 nucleotides are TGTGCCAGCAGCCAAGATCTGGCTAGCGGAAAGATGAGGCAAGAGACCCAGTACTTC.

This clonotype has at least ten counts. J is TRBJ2-7 and V is TRBV11-2; D call uncertain. V lost 2 bases, J lost 0 bases, and 11 bases lay in between. The CDR3 spans 15 residues. The germline V gene has CDR1 SGHAT and CDR2 FQNNGV. CDR3 region: CASSLRPLSSYEQYF. The CDR3 DNA follows: TGTGCCAGCAGCTTAAGACCCCTGAGCTCCTACGAGCAGTACTTC.

This sequence joins TRBV12-3 or TRBV12-4 and TRBJ2-2; D possibly corresponds to TRBD1 (6 bases). Between the trimmed V and J ends, which lost 5 bases and 13 bases, there was a span of 14 bases. The CDR3 is 12 residues long. The DNA of the CDR3 is TGTGCCAGCAGTGAGGACAGACTGGGGCTGTTTTTT. It is translated as CASSEDRLGLFF.

The chain joins TRBV7-9 to TRBJ1-5; a weak D match, TRBD1 (5 bases). V lost 5 bases to trimming and J lost 0 bases, with 20 bases between them. From germline, CDR1 is SEHNR and CDR2 FQNEAQ (reference sequence). This CDR3 is built from 18 residues. The CDR3 sequence is CASSPIRGSHYSNQPQHF. CDR3 sequence (DNA): TGTGCCAGCAGCCCCATAAGGGGATCCCATTATAGCAATCAGCCCCAGCATTTT.